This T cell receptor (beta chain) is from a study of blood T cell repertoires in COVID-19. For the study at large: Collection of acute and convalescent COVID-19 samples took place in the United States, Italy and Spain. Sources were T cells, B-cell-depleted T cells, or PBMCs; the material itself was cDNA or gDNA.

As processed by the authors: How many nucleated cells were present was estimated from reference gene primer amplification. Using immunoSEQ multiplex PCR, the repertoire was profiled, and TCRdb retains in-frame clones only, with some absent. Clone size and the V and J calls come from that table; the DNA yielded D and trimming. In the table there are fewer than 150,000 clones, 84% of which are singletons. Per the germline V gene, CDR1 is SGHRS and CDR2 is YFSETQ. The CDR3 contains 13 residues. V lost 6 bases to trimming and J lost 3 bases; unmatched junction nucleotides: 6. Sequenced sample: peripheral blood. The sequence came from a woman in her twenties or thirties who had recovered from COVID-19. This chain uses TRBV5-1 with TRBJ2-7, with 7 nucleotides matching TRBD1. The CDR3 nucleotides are TGCGCCAGCAACCGGGACAGTAACTACGAGCAGTACTTC. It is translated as CASNRDSNYEQYF.